This entry features one TCR beta chain sequence. The antigen is unknown. This sample was taken from a study of a mutant IDH1 vaccine in newly diagnosed glioma. Overall study context: Treated individuals were around 60% male and around 40% female, averaging about 40 years of age. Patients arrived already treated with radiotherapy, temozolomide, or both, most having had both.

Some clones are missing from TCRdb's copy, which holds only in-frame ones; the method was immunoSEQ multiplex PCR. The sample records some 38,000 clones, just under 80% being singletons. This CDR3 is built from 13 residues. Germline lookup yields CDR1 SGDLS and CDR2 YYNGEE. With 0 bases removed from V and 8 bases from J, the gap between germline ends came to 11 bases. Specified time point: baseline, week 1 (first vaccination visit). Sample treatment: pre-vaccination baseline after standard-of-care therapy. Study-wide findings and caveats: Immune responses induced by the vaccine were seen in over 80% of patients, spanning multiple MHC alleles. Changes to the top peripheral T cell clonotypes appeared unrelated to pseudoprogression.

The specimen was PBMCs, collected from a glioma patient treated with radiotherapy, temozolomide or both. This TCR derives from a man aged 35-49 years with glioma. Some clones in this sample may be carry-over from other donors' samples. The chain employs TRBV9 and TRBJ1-2; D is uncertain. This CDR3 is CASSVVSDAGYTF. CDR3 in DNA: TGTGCCAGCAGCGTAGTATCGGACGCAGGCTACACCTTC.